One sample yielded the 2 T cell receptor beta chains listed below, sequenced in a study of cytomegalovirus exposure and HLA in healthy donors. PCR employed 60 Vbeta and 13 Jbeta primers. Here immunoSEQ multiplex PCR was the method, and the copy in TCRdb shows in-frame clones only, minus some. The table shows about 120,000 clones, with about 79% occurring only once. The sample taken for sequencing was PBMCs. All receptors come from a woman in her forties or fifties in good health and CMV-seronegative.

CDR3 in amino acids: CASSPSAVYTEAFF. DNA of the CDR3: TGTGCCAGCAGTCCCTCCGCGGTATACACTGAAGCTTTCTTT. The V and J genes are TRBV28 and TRBJ1-1; D unclear. V was cut by 5 bases and J by 3 bases, with 13 bases left in between. The CDR3 has 14 amino acids. The germline V gene encodes CDR1 MDHEN and CDR2 SYDVKM. The full variable domain, completed using reference TRBV28 and TRBJ1-1, is DVKVTQSSRYLVKRTGEKVFLECVQDMDHENMFWYRQDPGLGLRLIYFSYDVKMKEKGDIPEGYSVSREKKERFSLILESASTNQTSMYLCASSPSAVYTEAFFGQGTRLTVV.

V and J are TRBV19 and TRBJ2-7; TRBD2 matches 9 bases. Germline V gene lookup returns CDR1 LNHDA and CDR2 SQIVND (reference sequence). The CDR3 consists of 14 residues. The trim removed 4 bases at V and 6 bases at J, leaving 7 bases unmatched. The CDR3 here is CASSTGLASSEQYF. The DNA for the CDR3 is TGTGCCAGTAGTACGGGACTAGCATCCAGCGAGCAGTACTTC. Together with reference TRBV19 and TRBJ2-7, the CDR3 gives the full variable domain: DGGITQSPKYLFRKEGQNVTLSCEQNLNHDAMYWYRQDPGQGLRLIYYSQIVNDFQKGDIAEGYSVSREKKESFPLTVTSAQKNPTAFYLCASSTGLASSEQYFGPGTRLTVT.